This T cell receptor (beta chain) is from a study of CXCR3-negative and CXCR3-positive naive CD8 T cells. Regarding this clonotype: Antigen: not known.

With UMI labels, 5' RACE was used to prepare the TRB cDNA libraries. TCRdb reanalyzed the 5' RACE reads, giving one entry per CDR3 protein sequence and no DNA. This repertoire includes about 98,000 distinct CDR3 sequences. Findings of the study overall: Naive CXCR3-positive cells had TRB CDR3s more hydrophobic than those of CXCR3-negative naive cells.

By phenotype, naive CD8+ T cells were CD45RO-CCR7+CD27+CD95-. This receptor was obtained from a human donor in good health. Some clones in this sample may be carry-over from other donors' samples. Sequences were obtained from naive CXCR3+ CD8+ T cells from blood. Noted subset: CD45RO-CCR7+CD27+CD95- naive CD8+ T cells expressing CXCR3 (TNR3+).

CDR3 in amino acids: CASSAQLAGGLFEQYF. The genes are TRBV2 and TRBJ2-7; with no DNA, the TCRdb D assignment of TRBD2 cannot be verified. Germline CDR1 is SNHLY and CDR2 is FYNNEI. This CDR3 contains 16 residues.